The sequence of this T cell receptor (beta chain) was determined in a study of cytomegalovirus exposure and HLA in healthy donors listed by TCRdb under 2017. About the study as a whole: According to an earlier analysis of a few hundred of the donors, about 179 million T cells yielded 95 million to 140 million unique TCR beta sequences and 276 Gb of sequence data. Roughly 300 gigabases of sequencing data and roughly 80 million unique TCR sequences made up an early release that covered over 550 HLA-typed donors. Donor age, sex, ethnicity and CMV serostatus were compiled together with the repertoire data. An earlier analysis of several hundred of the donors applied high-throughput TCR beta sequencing to assess whether each TCR beta V gene segment acted as functional or pseudogenic. A later genetic analysis used genome-wide SNP genotypes for about 60% of the roughly 670 donors, treating that subset as a discovery cohort. Besides the first cohort of approximately 710 subjects, a separate validation cohort made up of 120 different subjects was used. All discovery cohort repertoires had been generated using a single sequencing platform. Of the roughly 390 genotyped donors, over 70% fell in the genetic ancestry cluster associated with self-reported Caucasian donors. High-throughput TCR immunosequencing, statistical association of individual TCRs with disease status, and machine learning were combined to predict cytomegalovirus infection status. Because of strong linkage in the cohort, five DR-DQ haplotypes were treated as single units for association and clustering. In the later analysis, no new phenotypic data were used to find candidate immune exposures; instead, reliance was placed on TCR beta sequences and their occurrence across donors. In a later analysis, previously published TCR beta repertoires from several hundred donors were re-analyzed and high-resolution HLA genotyping was added so that TCR occurrence patterns could be studied. Class I and class II HLA loci were covered by the typing at four-digit resolution. The study was designed to test whether signatures of past pathogen exposure could be identified by cataloging public T cell receptors. Among around 400 genotyped donors of the cohort, an average of about 240,000 unique TCR beta nucleotide sequences were sequenced per donor, about a sixth of them non-productive. The study profiled the T cell repertoires of hundreds of subjects by immunosequencing and related them to cytomegalovirus serostatus. Typing coverage varied by locus: roughly 629-640 donors for A, B, C, DRB1 and DQB1; more than 500 for DQA1; some 610 for DPA1; fewer than 480 for DPB1. What the study reported, not specific to this receptor: In a later analysis, around 15,000 TCR beta sequences were associated with specific HLA alleles at a false discovery rate of 0.05. Most CMV-associated TCR beta chains appeared to be HLA-restricted in a later analysis, and the HLA associations seemed to be driven largely by CMV exposure. A later analysis reported that several top co-occurrence clusters appeared linked to parvovirus B19, influenza, CMV and Epstein-Barr virus. In the study, some 160 TCR beta chains were listed as associated with cytomegalovirus. Linkage disequilibrium might explain the correlated functional status among segregating V segments, but an unknown experimental factor could not be ruled out. In both the original and validation cohorts, the classifier was reported to diagnose cytomegalovirus status with high specificity and sensitivity. According to the authors, the approach could potentially be generalized to other disease states and immunological phenotypes. Sequencing depth was assumed to be roughly uniform across donors in the presence/absence analyses, though that assumption may not hold. Three of the identified cytomegalovirus-associated TCR beta chains were confirmed in vitro to be specific for cytomegalovirus antigens. The only immune exposure information available for the cohort was CMV serostatus. While some public TCRs were present in many individuals, most TCR sequences turned up only very rarely across donors. A cluster of highly shared sequence variants was judged likely to be a technical artifact of the sequencing pipeline. The cohort was sequenced for TCR beta chains only, and without alpha or paired-chain data the features that could be detected were limited. Assigning TCR associations to individual alleles was difficult when HLA alleles, especially DR and DQ, strongly co-occurred. A later genetic analysis reported fewer N-insertions in productive TCRs among donors in an Asian-associated ancestry cluster than the roughly 650-donor mean. In an earlier analysis of about 550 of the donors, most TCR beta V segments were observed in productive rearrangements about 87% or about 30% of the time, broadly matching IMGT annotations. Because some donors lacked HLA typing at each locus, the association tests relied only on the typed subset. Seventeen rarely observed V segments, including chromosome 9 orphons, were excluded from the earlier analysis of approximately 500 of the donors because counts were too low. A further reported finding was that TCR beta sequences accurately predicted the HLA-A and HLA-B alleles for most subjects in the first cohort. A later analysis found that TCR association rates varied across HLA loci, with DRB1 alleles showing the most associated TCRs and HLA-C alleles the fewest. A later genetic analysis associated a missense DCLRE1C variant with V-gene and J-gene trimming of TCR beta chains, and an independent cohort replicated the association. In a later analysis, HLA-associated TCR beta chains were found to be more clonally expanded and to have lower generation probabilities than equally common non-associated chains. Because the 87-base-pair reads could not distinguish some IMGT-functional V segments, including TRBV6-2 and TRBV6-3, those segments were excluded.

The cohort consisted of hundreds of healthy bone marrow donors. All cohort members were sampled while nominally healthy, although unrecorded immune exposures were likely present. The donor tested CMV seropositive, placing the donor among the 289 seropositive members of the cohort. A peripheral blood sample was provided by each donor, and peripheral blood mononuclear cells were used for TCR beta sequencing. The Qiagen DNeasy Blood Extraction Kit was used to extract genomic DNA from the blood cell samples. This clone turned up a few times. Its recognized antigen is unknown. Nothing much larger sits one base from this clone, and base qualities are not available. After removal of 6 bases from V and 1 base from J, the junction retains 6 bases not matched to a gene. Inclusive of the bounding cysteine and phenylalanine, the CDR3 is 15 residues long. Here the CDR3 DNA is all that survives: 45 bases in frame from base 1. The germline V gene gives CDR1 as KGHSH and CDR2 as LQKENI.

The library relied on the immunoSEQ multiplex PCR assay. For the multiplex PCR, a mixture combining 60 forward primers for TCR Vbeta segments and 13 reverse primers for TCR Jbeta segments was used. The CDR3 region of rearranged TCR beta genes was amplified from genomic DNA by a multiplex PCR assay. On the Illumina HiSeq System, the amplified TCR beta libraries were sequenced as 87-base-pair reads. For the original study's pipeline: Across the 670 or so repertoires, a later analysis counted 80 million or so unique TCR beta chains, around 10 million of which were shared by at least two donors. Raw reads were error-corrected and collapsed into unique sequences with a nearest-neighbor algorithm that merged closely related sequences to remove PCR and sequencing errors. CDR3 sequences were aligned to IMGT reference sequences to assign V, D and J gene segments. Each retained sequence needed at least a six-nucleotide match to both a V gene segment and a J gene segment. A rearrangement was called productive if the CDR3 had no stop codons and remained in frame with V and J, and every other rearrangement was called non-productive. CDR3 was defined according to IMGT convention as the region running from the second conserved V-encoded cysteine to the conserved J-encoded phenylalanine. In an earlier analysis of more than 550 of the donors, sequences lacking an unambiguous match to a single V gene segment were excluded. In an earlier analysis of 587 of the donors, a V segment was called functional when productive rearrangements were above 56.7%, and segregating when the standard deviation between donors exceeded 5%. To diagnose cytomegalovirus status from the catalog of TCR beta chain sequences, a statistical classification framework was built. A later analysis assigned V and J genes by comparing TCR nucleotide sequences with IMGT/GENE-DB human TR gene sequences. A later analysis assigned CDR3 sequences and most-parsimonious VDJ recombination scenarios with the TCRdist pipeline. In a later analysis, each TCR beta chain was defined by its CDR3 amino acid sequence together with its V-gene family, and reads lacking a unique V-gene family were excluded. A later analysis removed roughly 590 highly shared, low-generation-probability nucleotide sequences to deal with suspected cross-contamination and a sequencing artifact. In a later analysis, a clonal expansion index for each public chain was calculated from normalized within-repertoire ranks of inferred template counts. In a later analysis, generation probabilities were computed with a VDJ recombination model fitted to out-of-frame rearrangements, and the resulting probabilities were checked against IGoR. Hypergeometric tests were used in a later analysis to score TCR-TCR, TCR-HLA and TCR-CMV co-occurrence, with a repertoire-size bias correction applied to the TCR pairs. A later analysis estimated false discovery rates by permuting HLA or CMV assignments 20 times. A later analysis grouped co-occurring TCRs with DBSCAN, adding TCRdist sequence similarity when clustering within HLA-allele-positive subsets. Repertoires with fewer than 30,000 or more than 120,000 public chains, plus five repertoires with anomalous nucleotide sharing, were excluded from co-occurrence clustering. The table comes from immuneACCESS by way of TCRdb, which keeps in-frame sequences with V and J called. Part of the clones is missing from these tables; in studies checked, under half for an unresolved V gene and the rest for unknown reasons. V, J and clone size were drawn from that table, and D and trimming were deduced from the DNA. In this sample the table shows 100,000 to 150,000 clones, 74% of which occur a single time. The ten largest make up 4% to 4.5% of the sample.

The sequence derives from a woman aged 45-59 years in good health and CMV-seropositive. The sequencing input was PBMCs. The chain is assembled from TRBV18 and TRBJ2-7; 10 middle bases align to TRBD1. Here is the DNA: TGTGCCAGCTCGCAGGGGACAGGGGAATCCTACGAGCAGTACTTC. This encodes CASSQGTGESYEQYF.